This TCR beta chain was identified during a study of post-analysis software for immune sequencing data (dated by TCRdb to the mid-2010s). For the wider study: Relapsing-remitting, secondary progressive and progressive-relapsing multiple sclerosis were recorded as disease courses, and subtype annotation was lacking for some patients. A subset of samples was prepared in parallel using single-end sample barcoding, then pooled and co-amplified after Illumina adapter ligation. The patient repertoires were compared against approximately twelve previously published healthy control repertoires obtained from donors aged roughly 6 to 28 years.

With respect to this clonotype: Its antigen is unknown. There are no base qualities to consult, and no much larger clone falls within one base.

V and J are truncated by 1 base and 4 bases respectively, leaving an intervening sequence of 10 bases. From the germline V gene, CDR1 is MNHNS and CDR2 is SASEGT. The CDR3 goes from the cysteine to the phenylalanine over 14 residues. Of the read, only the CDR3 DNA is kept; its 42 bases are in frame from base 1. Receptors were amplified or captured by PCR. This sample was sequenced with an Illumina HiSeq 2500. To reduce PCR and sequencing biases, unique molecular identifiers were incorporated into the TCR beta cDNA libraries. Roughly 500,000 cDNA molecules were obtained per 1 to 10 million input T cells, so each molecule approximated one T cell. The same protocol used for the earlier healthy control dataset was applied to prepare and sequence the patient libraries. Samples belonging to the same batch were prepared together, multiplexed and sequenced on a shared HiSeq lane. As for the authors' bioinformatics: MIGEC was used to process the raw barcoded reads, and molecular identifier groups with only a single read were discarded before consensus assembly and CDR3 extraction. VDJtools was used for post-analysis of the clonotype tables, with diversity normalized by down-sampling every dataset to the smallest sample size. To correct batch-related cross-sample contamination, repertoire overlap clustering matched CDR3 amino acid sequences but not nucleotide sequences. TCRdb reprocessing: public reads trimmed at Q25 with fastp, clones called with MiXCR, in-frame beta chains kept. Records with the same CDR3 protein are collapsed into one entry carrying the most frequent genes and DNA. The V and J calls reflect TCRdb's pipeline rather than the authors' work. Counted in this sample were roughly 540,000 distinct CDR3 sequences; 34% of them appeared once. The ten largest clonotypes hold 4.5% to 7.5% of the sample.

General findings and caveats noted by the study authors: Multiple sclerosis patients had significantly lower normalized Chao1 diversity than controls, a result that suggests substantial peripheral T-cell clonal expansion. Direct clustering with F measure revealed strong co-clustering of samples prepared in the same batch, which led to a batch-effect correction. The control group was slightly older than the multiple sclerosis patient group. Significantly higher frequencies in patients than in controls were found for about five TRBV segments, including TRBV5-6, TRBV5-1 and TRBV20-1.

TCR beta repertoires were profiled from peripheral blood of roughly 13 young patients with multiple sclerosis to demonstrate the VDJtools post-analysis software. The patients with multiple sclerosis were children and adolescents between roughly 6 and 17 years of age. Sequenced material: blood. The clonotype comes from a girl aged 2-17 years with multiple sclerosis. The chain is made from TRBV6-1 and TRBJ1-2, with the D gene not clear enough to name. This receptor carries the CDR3 CASSEGREPYGYTF. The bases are TGTGCCAGCAGTGAAGGGCGGGAACCCTATGGCTACACCTTC.